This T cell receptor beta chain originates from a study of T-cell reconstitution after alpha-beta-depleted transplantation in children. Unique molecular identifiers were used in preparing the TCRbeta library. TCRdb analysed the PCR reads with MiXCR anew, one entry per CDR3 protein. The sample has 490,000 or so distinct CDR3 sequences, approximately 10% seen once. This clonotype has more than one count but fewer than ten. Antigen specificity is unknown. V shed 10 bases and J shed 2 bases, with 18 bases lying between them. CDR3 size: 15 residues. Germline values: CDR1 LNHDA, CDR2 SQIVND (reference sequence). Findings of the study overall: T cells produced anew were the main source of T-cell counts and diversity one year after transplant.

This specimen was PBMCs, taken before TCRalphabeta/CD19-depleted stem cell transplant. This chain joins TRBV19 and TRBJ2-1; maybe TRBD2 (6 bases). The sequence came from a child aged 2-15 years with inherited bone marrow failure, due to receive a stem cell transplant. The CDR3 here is CATNQAGGAYNEQFF. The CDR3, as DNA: TGTGCCACCAACCAAGCGGGTGGGGCCTACAATGAGCAGTTCTTC.